The 24 T cell receptor beta chains presented below share a single source sample, sequenced in a study of T cell clonality in common variable immunodeficiency. Clones were sequenced by immunoSEQ multiplex PCR, and TCRdb holds only the in-frame ones, with some missing. The sample shows some 42,000 clones, none of them appearing just once. Sequenced material: peripheral blood mononuclear cells. The receptor source for this set is a person between 18 and 75 years old in good health.

Many counts were recorded for this clone. The sequence runs out 3 residues before the end of the CDR3; the remainder is reconstructed from the germline J gene. J is TRBJ1-5 and V is TRBV5-1; D is ambiguous. V shed 4 bases and J shed 4 bases, with 9 bases lying between them. This CDR3 spans 13 amino acids. Germline V gene sequence: CDR1 SGHRS, CDR2 YFSETQ. The CDR3 region is CASSHDINQPQHF. Partial CDR3 DNA: TGCGCCAGCAGCCATGACATTAATCAGCCC.

This clone was seen ten or more times. The CDR3 end lies 3 residues beyond the end of the read and is filled in from the germline J gene. This chain joins TRBV6-1 and TRBJ1-5, with 7 bases that match TRBD1. V trimming: 3 bases; J trimming: 6 bases; junction bases outside the gene matches: 2. Germline V gives CDR1 MNHNS, CDR2 SASEGT. CDR3 length equals 13 residues. CDR3 DNA (partial): TGTGCCAGCAGTGAGACAGGGTTTCAGCCC. Protein: CASSETGFQP. The full CDR3 sequence reads CASSETGFQPQHF.

This clone was counted many times. Coverage ceases 3 residues before the CDR3 finishes, and the germline J gene fills in the end. This chain joins TRBV13 and TRBJ2-1, with TRBD1 matching over 7 bases. The CDR3 is made up of 13 amino acids. The junction had 4 bases not matched to a gene; V was cut back by 4 bases and J by 7 bases. CDR1 and CDR2 from the germline V gene are PRHDT and FYEKMQ (reference sequence). The part of the CDR3 DNA that was read is TGTGCCAGCAGCTCCGGACAGGCAAATGAG. The encoded protein is CASSSGQANE. In full, the CDR3 reads CASSSGQANEQFF. Together with reference TRBV13 and TRBJ2-1, the CDR3 gives the full variable domain: AAGVIQSPRHLIKEKRETATLKCYPIPRHDTVYWYQQGPGQDPQFLISFYEKMQSDKGSIPDRFSAQQFSDYHSELNMSSLELGDSALYFCASSSGQANEQFFGPGTRLTVL.

This clone came up many times. The read terminates 3 residues ahead of where the CDR3 ends, so the germline J gene completes it. The chain joins TRBV29-1 to TRBJ1-1; D call uncertain. CDR1 SQVTM and CDR2 ANQGSEA come from the germline V gene. Trimming shortened V by 6 bases and J by 6 bases, and 11 bases separated the two germline ends. The length of the CDR3 is 11 residues. CDR3 sequence: CSVIRGAEAFF. The sequenced CDR3 bases are TGCAGCGTCATCCGGGGAGCTGAA.

This clone was recorded at least ten times. The CDR3 end falls 3 residues outside the read, so it is completed with the germline J gene. The chain uses TRBV2 and TRBJ2-7; D may be TRBD2 (5 bases). This CDR3 has 14 amino acids. Trimming removed 6 bases from V and 3 bases from J, with 15 bases in between. Germline CDR1 SNHLY, CDR2 FYNNEI. Partial CDR3 DNA: TGTGCCAGCAGGGCGGGCAATCCCGACTACGAG. It yields the protein CASRAGNPDYE. The entire CDR3 protein reads CASRAGNPDYEQYF.

This clone was counted many times. Read data end 3 residues before the CDR3 end; the end is taken from the germline J gene. The chain joins TRBV6-1 to TRBJ1-1; 8 nucleotides agree with TRBD1. Germline V gene lookup returns CDR1 MNHNS and CDR2 SASEGT. The CDR3 runs 16 residues. The junction had 5 bases not matched to a gene; V was cut back by 0 bases and J by 2 bases. This CDR3 reads CASSEAPTGGNTEAFF. The part of the CDR3 DNA that was read is TGTGCCAGCAGTGAAGCGCCCACAGGGGGAAACACTGAA.

This clone was seen many times. The read finishes 3 residues shy of the CDR3 end, and the germline J gene is used to complete it. The V and J genes are TRBV20-1 and TRBJ1-4; 8 bases fit TRBD1. CDR1 and CDR2 from the germline V gene are DFQATT and SNEGSKA (reference sequence). The CDR3 has 13 amino acids. Trimming cost V 6 bases and J 8 bases; bases outside gene matches: 8. The CDR3 loop reads CSAITGGREKLFF. CDR3 DNA, as far as it was read: TGCAGTGCGATTACAGGGGGGAGAGAAAAA.

This clone was recorded at least ten times. The CDR3 region is CSARAPDRGISEQFF. The part of the CDR3 DNA that was read is TGCAGTGCTAGAGCCCCGGACAGGGGAATCAGTGAG. This rearrangement joins TRBV20-1 to TRBJ2-1; 9 bases match TRBD1. The read stops 3 residues short of the end of the CDR3; the missing end is completed from the germline J gene. Trimming cost V 1 base and J 9 bases; bases outside gene matches: 10. The CDR3 covers 15 residues. In germline, CDR1 is DFQATT, CDR2 SNEGSKA (reference sequence).

In its sample, this clone was seen many times. The CDR3 end is not reached by the read, which stops 3 residues before it; the germline J gene fills it in. The gene calls are TRBV5-1 and TRBJ2-7; tentatively, D is TRBD1 or TRBD2 (6 bases each). Germline V lookup: CDR1 SGHRS, CDR2 YFSETQ. Trimming shortened V by 0 bases and J by 3 bases, and 19 bases separated the two germline ends. This CDR3 contains 17 residues. Partial CDR3 DNA: TGCGCCAGCAGCTTGGAAGGGGGAGGACCATCAATCTACGAG. Translation: CASSLEGGGPSIYE. The entire CDR3 reads CASSLEGGGPSIYEQYF.

This clone was found many times. The DNA ends 3 residues before the CDR3 does, and the rest of the CDR3 is filled in from the germline J gene. The chain links TRBV20-1 to TRBJ2-1; the match to TRBD1 covers 12 bases. This CDR3 has 14 residues. Germline values: CDR1 DFQATT, CDR2 SNEGSKA (reference sequence). Germline trimming cut 5 bases from V and 8 bases from J; bases unmatched to any gene: 7. The CDR3 bases that were read are TGCAGTGCTTCGGGACAGGGGGCGGCTTATGAG. Its translation: CSASGQGAAYE. The whole CDR3 sequence reads CSASGQGAAYEQFF.

This clone was picked up many times. Read coverage stops 3 residues before the CDR3 terminus; the germline J gene supplies the remainder. The rearrangement uses TRBV6-1 and TRBJ2-3; TRBD2 aligns across 10 bases. This CDR3 comprises 15 residues. Germline V lookup: CDR1 MNHNS, CDR2 SASEGT. The ends lost 2 bases at V and 3 bases at J; junction bases unmatched: 2. CDR3 loop: CASSEKAGGTDTQYF. The sequenced CDR3 bases are TGTGCCAGCAGTGAAAAAGCGGGAGGGACAGATACG.

This clone was recorded many times. Coverage ceases 3 residues before the CDR3 finishes, and the germline J gene fills in the end. J is TRBJ2-2 and V is TRBV11-3; 9 nucleotides agree with TRBD1. There are 15 residues in the CDR3. J gave up 7 bases and V 5 bases, and 8 bases lay outside the gene matches. The V gene's germline CDR1 is SGHNT and CDR2 YENEEA. The CDR3 bases that were read are TGTGCCAGCAGCCTTGGACAGGGGCGAATCGGGGAG. This gives the protein CASSLGQGRIGE. The CDR3 as a whole reads CASSLGQGRIGELFF.

This clone has just a few counts. The read ends 3 residues early relative to the CDR3; the germline J gene fills the gap. The rearrangement uses TRBV6-2 or TRBV6-3 and TRBJ2-1, with 7 bases fitting TRBD1. CDR3 length: 17 residues. Germline values: CDR1 MNHEY, CDR2 SVGEGT. V lost 4 bases, J lost 4 bases, and 13 bases stayed unmatched. The sequenced CDR3 bases are TGTGCCAGCAGTTCCACCCGACAGGGCCCCCCTTACAATGAG. Translated: CASSSTRQGPPYNE. The whole CDR3 sequence is CASSSTRQGPPYNEQFF.

This clone has ten or more counts. The sequenced fragment ends 3 residues before the CDR3 boundary, so the rest is inferred from the germline J gene. This chain connects TRBV14 to TRBJ2-2, with 7 bases fitting TRBD2. Germline V gene lookup returns CDR1 SGHDN and CDR2 FVKESK. Trimming at V came to 4 bases and at J to 4 bases, leaving 6 bases not matched to a gene. The CDR3 has 15 residues. CDR3 loop: CASSLVAGSTGELFF. CDR3 bases read: TGTGCCAGCAGCCTTGTAGCGGGCTCCACCGGGGAG.

This clone has a count of ten or more. The read ends 3 residues early relative to the CDR3; the germline J gene fills the gap. The chain employs TRBV19 and TRBJ2-1; maybe TRBD2 (6 bases). V shed 6 bases and J shed 6 bases, with 18 bases lying between them. The CDR3 is 15 residues long. Germline V gene sequence: CDR1 LNHDA, CDR2 SQIVND (reference sequence). CDR3 DNA, as far as it was read: TGTGCCAGTAGGTTAGCGGAGATAATCCCCAATGAG. Translating it yields CASRLAEIIPNE. The CDR3 as a whole reads CASRLAEIIPNEQFF.

The sample holds many counts of this clone. The read gets to within 3 residues of the CDR3 end, and the germline J gene fills in the rest. The J gene is TRBJ1-2, the V gene TRBV28, with unresolved D. The CDR3 has 14 amino acids. V was pared by 7 bases and J by 5 bases, with 17 bases between. Germline V lookup: CDR1 MDHEN, CDR2 SYDVKM. CDR3 DNA (partial): TGTGCCAGCATGATCGCCTCGGTTAAGTATGGC. Its protein product is CASMIASVKYG. From start to end, the CDR3 is CASMIASVKYGYTF.

This clone was observed many times. The DNA ends 3 residues before the CDR3 does, and the rest of the CDR3 is filled in from the germline J gene. The V gene is TRBV15, the J gene TRBJ1-4; no clear D. V dropped 1 base and J dropped 0 bases, with 6 bases sitting between them. The CDR3 runs to 15 residues. Germline lookup yields CDR1 LNHNV and CDR2 YYDKDF (reference sequence). CDR3 sequence: CATSRANATNEKLFF. The covered CDR3 bases are TGTGCCACCAGCAGAGCCAATGCAACTAATGAAAAA. Variable domain in full (rest from reference TRBV15 and TRBJ1-4): DAMVIQNPRYQVTQFGKPVTLSCSQTLNHNVMYWYQQKSSQAPKLLFHYYDKDFNNEADTPDNFQSRRPNTSFCFLDIRSPGLGDTAMYLCATSRANATNEKLFFGSGTQLSVL.

In this sample, this clone turned up many times. The sequence runs out 3 residues before the end of the CDR3; the remainder is reconstructed from the germline J gene. The genes are TRBV2 and TRBJ2-6; 7 bases align to TRBD1. Per germline, CDR1 SNHLY and CDR2 FYNNEI. The CDR3 loop spans 13 amino acids. This CDR3 is CASNRGQASVLTF. The covered CDR3 bases are TGTGCCAGCAACCGAGGACAGGCCTCGGTC.

This clone was detected many times. Read sequence stops 3 residues before the CDR3 end, and the germline J gene provides the missing end. The V and J genes are TRBV7-9 and TRBJ1-1; 7 nucleotides line up with TRBD1. The CDR3 contains 14 residues. Germline V gene lookup returns CDR1 SEHNR and CDR2 FQNEAQ (reference sequence). V gave up 0 bases and J gave up 5 bases; unmatched junction bases: 3. The covered CDR3 bases are TGTGCCAGCAGCTTAGCCCAGGGACAGACTGAA. Amino acids: CASSLAQGQTE. The entire CDR3 sequence reads CASSLAQGQTEAFF.

This clone was counted between two and nine times. Coverage ceases 3 residues before the CDR3 finishes, and the germline J gene fills in the end. The chain joins TRBV5-4 to TRBJ2-7, with D possibly called TRBD1 or TRBD2 (5 bases each). The CDR3 spans 14 residues. Per germline, CDR1 SGHNT and CDR2 YYREEE (reference sequence). V gave up 4 bases and J gave up 3 bases, with 14 bases separating them. The covered CDR3 bases are TGTGCCAGCAGCCATGGGTCAGGGAGCTACGAG. Translated, it gives CASSHGSGSYE. The whole CDR3 protein reads CASSHGSGSYEQYF.

This clone was recorded many times. The CDR3 end lies 3 residues beyond the end of the read and is filled in from the germline J gene. The chain has TRBV7-2 and TRBJ2-5; 7 bases fit TRBD2. V was pared by 2 bases and J by 1 base, with 1 base of the junction left unmatched. The CDR3 is 14 residues long. Germline V gene data show CDR1 as SGHTA and CDR2 as FQGNSA. CDR3 in amino acids: CASSLSGAQETQYF. The DNA read from the CDR3 is TGTGCCAGCAGCTTAAGCGGGGCCCAAGAGACC.

The table lists this clone with many counts. The read terminates 3 residues before the CDR3 end, so the remaining end is supplied by the germline J gene. V is TRBV5-6 and J is TRBJ2-1; no reliable D call. The CDR3 covers 15 residues. Trimming removed 0 bases from V and 0 bases from J, with 7 bases in between. From germline, CDR1 is SGHDT and CDR2 YYEEEE. CDR3 DNA (partial): TGTGCCAGCAGCTTGGCGCAGAGCTCCTACAATGAG. This sequence encodes CASSLAQSSYNE. The entire CDR3 sequence reads CASSLAQSSYNEQFF.

This clone was detected many times. The read ends 3 residues early relative to the CDR3; the germline J gene fills the gap. The chain couples TRBV9 to TRBJ2-3, with TRBD2 identical over 8 bases. The CDR3 loop spans 16 amino acids. Trimming cost V 4 bases and J 1 base; bases outside gene matches: 8. Germline lookup yields CDR1 SGDLS and CDR2 YYNGEE. The CDR3 reads CASSHPGGEGTDTQYF. The part of the CDR3 DNA that was read is TGTGCCAGCAGCCACCCGGGGGGGGAGGGCACAGATACG.

This clone has at least ten counts. The missing CDR3 end, 3 residues past where the read stops, is filled in from the germline J gene. The chain is built from TRBV7-3 and TRBJ2-1; 9 positions match TRBD1. The length of the CDR3 is 15 residues. Per the germline V gene, CDR1 is SGHTA and CDR2 is FQGTGA. The trim removed 5 bases at V and 7 bases at J, leaving 9 bases unmatched. This chain's CDR3 is CASSLRDRALNEQFF. The sequenced CDR3 bases are TGTGCCAGCAGCCTTCGGGACAGGGCTCTTAATGAG.